The rows below give T cell receptor beta chains drawn from one sample of a study of post-analysis software for immune sequencing data. TCRdb independently ran MiXCR on the PCR reads; one entry per CDR3 protein. Of around 710,000 distinct CDR3 sequences in the sample, about 45% are singletons; the top ten hold just under 5%. Sequencing used blood. These receptors were obtained from a girl between 5 and 17 years old with multiple sclerosis. The CDR3 runs from the conserved cysteine through the conserved F or W. The order of the fields is J gene, D gene, V gene, CDR3 protein. The D gene is left open where the match is weak.

J: TRBJ2-5
D: NA
V: TRBV10-3
CDR3: CAISESLRETQYF

J: TRBJ2-1
D: NA
V: TRBV29-1
CDR3: CSAIAHSLNEQFF

J: TRBJ2-1
D: TRBD2
V: TRBV6-4
CDR3: CASSAGTSGRGDNEQFF

J: TRBJ2-1
D: TRBD2
V: TRBV29-1
CDR3: CSVETSRYNEQFF

J: TRBJ1-4
D: NA
V: TRBV6-5
CDR3: CASRPGRRTEKLFF

J: TRBJ2-3
D: TRBD2
V: TRBV4-3
CDR3: CASSRGGLQDTQYF

J: TRBJ2-1
D: NA
V: TRBV5-1
CDR3: CASSHRDGYNEQFF

J: TRBJ2-1
D: NA
V: TRBV20-1
CDR3: CSAEQGGPYNEQFF

J: TRBJ2-4
D: NA
V: TRBV14
CDR3: CASSQDRGINIQYF

J: TRBJ2-1
D: NA
V: TRBV11-2
CDR3: CASSSGIGSGQTYNEQFF

J: TRBJ2-7
D: NA
V: TRBV29-1
CDR3: CSVAQDSFEQYF

J: TRBJ2-7
D: TRBD1
V: TRBV11-2
CDR3: CASSFYQRDRDEQYF

J: TRBJ1-1
D: NA
V: TRBV20-1
CDR3: CSARVDRPAFF

J: TRBJ1-5
D: TRBD1
V: TRBV20-1
CDR3: CSARRGGRNQPQHF

J: TRBJ2-1
D: NA
V: TRBV20-1
CDR3: CSASVPRDHNEQFF

J: TRBJ2-2
D: NA
V: TRBV9
CDR3: CASNRLANTGELFF

J: TRBJ2-3
D: NA
V: TRBV24-1
CDR3: CATSDFPPRDTSTDTQYF

J: TRBJ2-5
D: NA
V: TRBV20-1
CDR3: CSAHPGGQETQYF

J: TRBJ1-1
D: NA
V: TRBV6-2/TRBV6-3
CDR3: CASSYMLTEAFF

J: TRBJ1-2
D: NA
V: TRBV7-9
CDR3: CASSFGAGRSYGYTF

J: TRBJ1-1
D: NA
V: TRBV9
CDR3: CASSATDQEAFF

J: TRBJ2-1
D: TRBD2
V: TRBV10-3
CDR3: CAISESLGGRAENEQFF

J: TRBJ2-1
D: NA
V: TRBV10-3
CDR3: CAISVGQPDHEQFF

J: TRBJ2-1
D: TRBD2
V: TRBV29-1
CDR3: CSVESGGNEQFF

J: TRBJ2-3
D: NA
V: TRBV11-2
CDR3: CASSLLTSTDTQYF

J: TRBJ2-3
D: TRBD2
V: TRBV4-3
CDR3: CASSQGTSGSIADTQYF

J: TRBJ2-1
D: TRBD2
V: TRBV12-3/TRBV12-4
CDR3: CASSLVAGGGHNEQFF

J: NA
D: NA
V: TRBV14
CDR3: CASSQVRETQYF

J: TRBJ2-7
D: TRBD2
V: TRBV7-2
CDR3: CASRLSGSSDVYEQYF

J: TRBJ2-5
D: NA
V: TRBV29-1
CDR3: CSVRPRRSQETQYF

J: TRBJ1-2
D: TRBD1
V: TRBV12-3/TRBV12-4
CDR3: CASRDRPGQGEEGYTF

J: TRBJ1-2
D: TRBD1
V: TRBV11-2
CDR3: CASSSGTGGLYGYTF

J: TRBJ2-2
D: NA
V: TRBV20-1
CDR3: CSANHRAGELFF

J: TRBJ2-3
D: TRBD2
V: TRBV20-1
CDR3: CSAKAGVRADTQYF

J: TRBJ2-5
D: NA
V: TRBV19
CDR3: CASSRTQGSETQYF

J: TRBJ2-1
D: TRBD2
V: TRBV10-2
CDR3: CASHGGANEQFF

J: TRBJ2-1
D: NA
V: TRBV12-3/TRBV12-4
CDR3: CASSSSYGEDEQFF

J: TRBJ2-3
D: NA
V: TRBV6-5
CDR3: CASSPDVLTQYF

J: TRBJ2-1
D: TRBD2
V: TRBV20-1
CDR3: CSARERLAGGSINEQFF

J: TRBJ1-1
D: NA
V: TRBV11-2
CDR3: CASSHRGNTEAFF

J: TRBJ1-1
D: NA
V: TRBV30
CDR3: CAWLRLSTEAFF

J: TRBJ2-7
D: TRBD2
V: TRBV20-1
CDR3: CSARVETRGLAGGGKQYF

J: TRBJ1-4
D: NA
V: TRBV6-6
CDR3: CASSCGSEKLFF

J: TRBJ2-1
D: NA
V: TRBV9
CDR3: CASSQQGSEQFF

J: TRBJ2-1
D: TRBD1
V: TRBV15
CDR3: CATSGTTGTVDNEQFF

J: TRBJ1-4
D: NA
V: TRBV7-2
CDR3: CASSLRGRGVINEKLFF

J: TRBJ2-7
D: NA
V: TRBV20-1
CDR3: CSARDWDSYEQYF

J: TRBJ1-4
D: NA
V: TRBV6-6
CDR3: CASSYSREKLFF